This T cell receptor (beta chain) was identified during a study of OX40 agonist ivuxolimab in advanced cancers. For context, the study as a whole: Ivuxolimab, which targeted the costimulatory receptor OX40 (CD134), was an agonistic, fully human IgG2 monoclonal antibody. Intravenous ivuxolimab was administered to patients every 2 weeks at six dose levels: 0.01, 0.1, 0.3, 1.5, 3 and 10 mg/kg. Of the roughly 51 patients in dose escalation, around 20 had hepatocellular carcinoma, some 15 had melanoma, 9 had renal cell carcinoma and 9 had head and neck cancer. In the dose-escalation cohort, more than 75% of patients were male, and the mean age was about 55 years, with a range of roughly 20 to 80. Prior anti-PD-1, anti-PD-L1 or anti-CTLA-4 therapy was permitted, and 30% to 50% of dose-escalation patients had received checkpoint inhibitors. Partial responses were achieved by three dose-escalation patients, of whom one had hepatocellular carcinoma and two had cutaneous melanoma. Peripheral TCRbeta sequencing aimed to test whether ivuxolimab altered TCR sequence diversity and caused clonal T-cell expansion. The paper describes the monotherapy dose-escalation part (N of about 52 patients) of the phase I trial of ivuxolimab.

About this clone: Its recognized antigen is unknown. No much larger clonotype is one base removed from it; base qualities were not supplied.

The CDR3 contains 17 residues, cysteine and phenylalanine counted. CDR3 DNA only is kept here, 51 bases in frame from base 1. V is reduced by 6 bases and J by 2 bases, leaving a spacing of 20 bases between them. From the germline V gene, CDR1 is MDHEN and CDR2 is SYDVKM. To sequence the TCRbeta CDR3 region, genomic DNA was isolated from the sorted cells. The immunoSEQ Assay was used for sequencing of TCRbeta CDR3 regions. TCRdb stores this immuneACCESS table with in-frame sequences only. Part of the clones is absent; in the studies checked, under half of the shortfall reflects unresolved V genes, and no reason is known for the rest. In this sample the table shows 55,000 to 75,000 clones, about 89% of which occur a single time. The top ten constitute less than 5% of the sample. Study-wide conclusions, independent of this receptor: Low levels of normalized T-cell clonal expansion were also shown by some nonresponding patients. Antigen specificity was not determined for the clonally expanded peripheral T cells. In the 0.1-3.0 mg/kg groups, partial responders had among the lowest normalized peripheral clonal expansion, particularly in CD8+ T cells. At doses of 0.1 to 3.0 mg/kg, clonal expansion of both CD4+ and CD8+ blood T cells was observed from baseline to week 6. After ivuxolimab, CD8+ T cells had more expanded clones than CD4+ T cells on average.

Patients with a history of autoimmune disease or receiving systemic immunosuppression were excluded from the trial. Peripheral blood for TCR sequencing was collected from all dose cohorts at baseline, on cycle 4 day 1, and on cycle 7 day 1. Samples came from an open-label, multicenter, first-in-human phase I dose-escalation trial of ivuxolimab. Adults with locally advanced or metastatic head and neck squamous cell, hepatocellular, melanoma or renal cell carcinoma were enrolled in the trial. CD4+ and CD8+ T cells were sorted separately from peripheral blood before TCR sequencing. This TCR derives from an adult with an advanced solid tumor such as melanoma, head and neck, liver or kidney cancer. The receptor chain draws on TRBV28 and TRBJ1-5; no confident D gene assignment can be made. The specimen was CD4+ or CD8+ T cells sorted from blood, collected in a trial of the OX40 agonist ivuxolimab. For the CDR3, the sequence is CASSPPGSNVGNQPQHF. The sequenced DNA is TGTGCCAGCAGCCCCCCGGGATCAAACGTCGGCAATCAGCCCCAGCATTTT.